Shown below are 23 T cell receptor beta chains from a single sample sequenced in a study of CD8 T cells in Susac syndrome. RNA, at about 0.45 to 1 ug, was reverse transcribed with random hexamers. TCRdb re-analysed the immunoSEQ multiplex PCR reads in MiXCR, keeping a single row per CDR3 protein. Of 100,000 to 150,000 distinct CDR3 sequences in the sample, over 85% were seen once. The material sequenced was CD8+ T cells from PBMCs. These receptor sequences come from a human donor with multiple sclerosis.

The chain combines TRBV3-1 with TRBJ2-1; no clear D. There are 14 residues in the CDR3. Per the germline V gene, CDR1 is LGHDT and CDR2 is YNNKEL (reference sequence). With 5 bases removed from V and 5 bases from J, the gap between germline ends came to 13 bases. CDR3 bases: TGTGCCAGCAGCTCCTCGGTACTTAACAATGAGCAGTTCTTC. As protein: CASSSSVLNNEQFF.

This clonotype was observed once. CDR3 in amino acids: CASSLAGPGNSPLHF. The CDR3 nucleotides are TGTGCCAGCAGCTTAGCGGGGCCTGGGAATTCACCCCTCCACTTT. V and J are TRBV7-9 and TRBJ1-6; TRBD1 is a possible D gene (5 bases). This CDR3 contains 15 residues. V lost 0 bases, J lost 7 bases, and 10 bases lay in between. Germline lookup yields CDR1 SEHNR and CDR2 FQNEAQ (reference sequence).

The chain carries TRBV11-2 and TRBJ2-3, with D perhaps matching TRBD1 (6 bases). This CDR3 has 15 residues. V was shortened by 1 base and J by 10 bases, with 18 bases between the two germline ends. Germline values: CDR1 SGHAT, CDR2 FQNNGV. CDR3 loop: CASSLVVGAQAAQYF. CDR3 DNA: TGTGCCAGCAGCTTAGTGGTGGGGGCGCAGGCTGCGCAGTATTTT.

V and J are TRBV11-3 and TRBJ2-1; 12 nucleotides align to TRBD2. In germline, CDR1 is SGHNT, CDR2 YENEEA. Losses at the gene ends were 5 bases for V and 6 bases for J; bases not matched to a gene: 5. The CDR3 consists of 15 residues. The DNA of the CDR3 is TGTGCCAGCAGCCGATCTAGCGGGAGGGTCAATGAGCAGTTCTTC. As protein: CASSRSSGRVNEQFF.

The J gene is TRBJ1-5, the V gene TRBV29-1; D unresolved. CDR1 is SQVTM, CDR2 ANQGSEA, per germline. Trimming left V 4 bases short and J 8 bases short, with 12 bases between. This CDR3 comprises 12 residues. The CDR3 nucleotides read TGCAGCGTTGTTGGCGTTGGTGAGCCCCAGCATTTT. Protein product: CSVVGVGEPQHF.

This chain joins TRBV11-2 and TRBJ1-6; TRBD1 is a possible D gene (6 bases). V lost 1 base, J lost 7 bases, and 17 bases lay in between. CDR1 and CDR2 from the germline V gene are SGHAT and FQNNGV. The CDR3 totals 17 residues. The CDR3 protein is CASSLVGGLVGNSPLHF. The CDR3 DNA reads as TGTGCCAGCAGCTTAGTCGGGGGGCTGGTAGGGAATTCACCCCTCCACTTT.

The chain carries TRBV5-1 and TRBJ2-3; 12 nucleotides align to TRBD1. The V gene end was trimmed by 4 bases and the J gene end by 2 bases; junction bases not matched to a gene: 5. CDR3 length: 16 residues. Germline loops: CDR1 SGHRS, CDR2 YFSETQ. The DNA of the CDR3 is TGCGCCAGCAGCACGGGGACAGGGGGCGTCACAGATACGCAGTATTTT. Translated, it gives CASSTGTGGVTDTQYF.

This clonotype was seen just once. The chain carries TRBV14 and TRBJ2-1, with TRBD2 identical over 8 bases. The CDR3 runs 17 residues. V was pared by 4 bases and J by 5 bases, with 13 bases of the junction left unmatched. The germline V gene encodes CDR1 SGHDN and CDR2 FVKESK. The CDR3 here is CASSPASGGRPHNEQFF. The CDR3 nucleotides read TGTGCCAGCAGCCCAGCTAGTGGCGGGAGGCCACACAATGAGCAGTTCTTC.

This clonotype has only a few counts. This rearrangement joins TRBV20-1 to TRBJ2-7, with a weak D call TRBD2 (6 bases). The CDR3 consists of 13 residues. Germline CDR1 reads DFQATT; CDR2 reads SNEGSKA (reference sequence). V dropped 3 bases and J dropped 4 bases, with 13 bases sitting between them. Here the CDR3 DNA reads TGCAGTGCTAGGGGGACTCGAGGTTACGAGCAGTACTTC. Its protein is CSARGTRGYEQYF.

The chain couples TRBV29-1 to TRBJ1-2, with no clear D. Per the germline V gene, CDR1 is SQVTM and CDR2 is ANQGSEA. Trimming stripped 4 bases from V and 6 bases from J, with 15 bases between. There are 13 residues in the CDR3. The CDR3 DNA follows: TGCAGCGTTGTTGGAAGGAGCAAAGATGGCTACACCTTC. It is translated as CSVVGRSKDGYTF.

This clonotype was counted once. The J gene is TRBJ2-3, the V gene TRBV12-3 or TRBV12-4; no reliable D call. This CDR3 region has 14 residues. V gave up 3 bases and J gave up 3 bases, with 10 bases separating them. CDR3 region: CASSFVPSTDTQYF. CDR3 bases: TGTGCCAGCAGTTTTGTCCCCAGTACAGATACGCAGTATTTT.

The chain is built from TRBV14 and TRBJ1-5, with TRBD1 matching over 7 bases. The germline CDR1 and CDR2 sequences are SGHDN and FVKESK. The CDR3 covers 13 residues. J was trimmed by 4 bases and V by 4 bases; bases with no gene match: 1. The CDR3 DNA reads TGTGCCAGCAGCCGGACAGGAAATCAGCCCCAGCATTTT. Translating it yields CASSRTGNQPQHF.

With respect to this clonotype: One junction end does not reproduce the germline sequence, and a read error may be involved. The CDR3 sequence: CSARDWGRDYGYTF. CDR3 DNA sequence: TGCAGTGCTAGAGATTGGGGTCGGGACTACGGCTACACCTTC. The chain combines TRBV20-1 with TRBJ1-2; D may be TRBD1 (5 bases). CDR1 and CDR2 (germline): DFQATT, SNEGSKA (reference sequence). The CDR3 is made up of 14 amino acids.

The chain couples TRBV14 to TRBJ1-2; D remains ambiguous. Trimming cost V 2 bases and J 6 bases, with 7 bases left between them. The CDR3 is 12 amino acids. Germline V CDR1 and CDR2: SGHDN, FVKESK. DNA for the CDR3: TGTGCCAGCAGCCAAAAACGGAATGGCTACACCTTC. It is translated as CASSQKRNGYTF.

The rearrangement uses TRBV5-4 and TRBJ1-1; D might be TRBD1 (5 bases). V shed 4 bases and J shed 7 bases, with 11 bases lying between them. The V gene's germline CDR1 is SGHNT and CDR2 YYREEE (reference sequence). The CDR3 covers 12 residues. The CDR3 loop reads CASSPWQGEAFF. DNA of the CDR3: TGTGCCAGCAGCCCGTGGCAGGGTGAAGCTTTCTTT.

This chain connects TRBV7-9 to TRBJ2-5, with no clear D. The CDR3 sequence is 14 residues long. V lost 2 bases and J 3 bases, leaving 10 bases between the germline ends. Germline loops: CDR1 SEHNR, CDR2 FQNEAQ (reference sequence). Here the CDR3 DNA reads TGTGCCAGCAGCTTAACGCAACAGAAAGAGACCCAGTACTTC. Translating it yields CASSLTQQKETQYF.

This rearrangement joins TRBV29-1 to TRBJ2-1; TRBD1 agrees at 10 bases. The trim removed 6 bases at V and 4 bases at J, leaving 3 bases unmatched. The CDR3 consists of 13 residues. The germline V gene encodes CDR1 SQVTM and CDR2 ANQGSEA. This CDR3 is CSVGTGVYNEQFF. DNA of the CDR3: TGCAGCGTCGGGACAGGGGTTTACAATGAGCAGTTCTTC.

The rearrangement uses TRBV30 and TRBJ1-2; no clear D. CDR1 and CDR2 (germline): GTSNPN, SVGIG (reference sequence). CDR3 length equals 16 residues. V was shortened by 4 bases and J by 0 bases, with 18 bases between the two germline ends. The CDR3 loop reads CAWKPAAMRPNYGYTF. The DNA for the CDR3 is TGTGCCTGGAAGCCGGCAGCTATGAGACCTAACTATGGCTACACCTTC. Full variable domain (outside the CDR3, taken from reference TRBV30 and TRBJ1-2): SQTIHQWPATLVQPVGSPLSLECTVEGTSNPNLYWYRQAAGRGLQLLFYSVGIGQISSEVPQNLSASRPQDRQFILSSKKLLLSDSGFYLCAWKPAAMRPNYGYTFGSGTRLTVV.

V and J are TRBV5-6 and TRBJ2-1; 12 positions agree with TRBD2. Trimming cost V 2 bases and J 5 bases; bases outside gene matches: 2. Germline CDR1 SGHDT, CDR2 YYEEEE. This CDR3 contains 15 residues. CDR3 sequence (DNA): TGTGCCAGCAGCTTCGGGACTAGCGGGCACAATGAGCAGTTCTTC. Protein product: CASSFGTSGHNEQFF.

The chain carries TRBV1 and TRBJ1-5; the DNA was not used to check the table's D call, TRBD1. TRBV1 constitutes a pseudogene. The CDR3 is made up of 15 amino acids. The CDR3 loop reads CTSSWRSGGRQPQHF. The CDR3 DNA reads TGCACCAGCAGCTGGAGATCAGGGGGACGTCAGCCCCAGCATTTT.

The CDR3 reads CASGGTYEQYF. As DNA, the CDR3 is TGTGCCAGCGGGGGAACCTACGAGCAGTACTTC. V usage is TRBV7-6 and J usage is TRBJ2-7; D possibly uses TRBD1 or TRBD2 (5 bases each). CDR1 and CDR2 (germline): SGHVS, FNYEAQ. There are 11 residues in the CDR3. Trimming took off 8 bases at V and 2 bases at J, with 7 bases between the two ends.

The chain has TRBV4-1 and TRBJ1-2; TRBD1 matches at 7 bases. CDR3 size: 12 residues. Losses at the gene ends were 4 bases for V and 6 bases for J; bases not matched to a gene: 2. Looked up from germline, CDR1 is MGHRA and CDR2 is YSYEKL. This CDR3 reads CASSPTGHGYTF. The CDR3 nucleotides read TGCGCCAGCAGCCCGACAGGGCATGGCTACACCTTC.

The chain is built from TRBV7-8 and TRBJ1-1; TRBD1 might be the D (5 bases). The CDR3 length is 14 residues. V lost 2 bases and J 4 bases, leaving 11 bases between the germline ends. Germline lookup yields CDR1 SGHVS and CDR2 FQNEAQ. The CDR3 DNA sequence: TGTGCCAGCAGCTTAAAGGGAGGGGCCACTGAAGCTTTCTTT. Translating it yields CASSLKGGATEAFF. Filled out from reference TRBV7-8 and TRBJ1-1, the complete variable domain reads GAGVSQSPRYKVAKRGQDVALRCDPISGHVSLFWYQQALGQGPEFLTYFQNEAQLDKSGLPSDRFFAERPEGSVSTLKIQRTQQEDSAVYLCASSLKGGATEAFFGQGTRLTVV.